Listed below are T cell receptor beta chains from one sample, sequenced in a study of blood T cell repertoires in COVID-19. The assay was immunoSEQ multiplex PCR, and TCRdb's table has in-frame clones only and misses some. The sample carries approximately 150,000 clones, 84% recorded once. What was sequenced was peripheral blood. The receptors here all came from a human donor in a cohort sampled during active COVID-19. The CDR3 runs from the conserved cysteine through the conserved F or W. Each record gives: J gene, clone size, V gene, D gene, CDR3 protein, CDR3 DNA. A D gene is named only where the DNA matches it firmly. Part of the rows lack a size; the others show once, few, many or a class for expanded clones.

j_gene: TRBJ2-7; abundance: -; v_gene: TRBV28; d_gene: -; CDR3aa: CASSQVEQYF; CDR3nt: TGTGCCAGCAGTCAGGTCGAGCAGTACTTC
j_gene: TRBJ1-1; abundance: -; v_gene: TRBV30; d_gene: TRBD1; CDR3aa: CAWGQGGRTEAFF; CDR3nt: TGTGCCTGGGGACAGGGAGGGAGAACTGAAGCTTTCTTT
j_gene: TRBJ2-3; abundance: -; v_gene: TRBV5-1; d_gene: -; CDR3aa: CASSLGSTTDTQYF; CDR3nt: TGCGCCAGCAGCTTAGGGAGTACCACAGATACGCAGTATTTT
j_gene: TRBJ1-1; abundance: -; v_gene: TRBV18; d_gene: TRBD1; CDR3aa: CASSPSRTGGSDTEAFF; CDR3nt: TGTGCCAGCTCACCATCCAGGACAGGGGGCTCGGACACTGAAGCTTTCTTT
j_gene: TRBJ2-1; abundance: -; v_gene: TRBV9; d_gene: TRBD2; CDR3aa: CASSVWTSGANEQFF; CDR3nt: TGTGCCAGCAGCGTATGGACTAGCGGGGCGAATGAGCAGTTCTTC
j_gene: TRBJ2-1; abundance: -; v_gene: TRBV7-2; d_gene: TRBD2; CDR3aa: CASSTSGSYNEQFF; CDR3nt: TGTGCCAGCAGCACCAGCGGGAGTTACAATGAGCAGTTCTTC
j_gene: TRBJ1-1; abundance: -; v_gene: TRBV28; d_gene: -; CDR3aa: CASSLRGWVRTEAFF; CDR3nt: TGTGCCAGCAGTTTACGGGGGTGGGTGCGGACTGAAGCTTTCTTT
j_gene: TRBJ2-5; abundance: -; v_gene: TRBV5-1; d_gene: TRBD2; CDR3aa: CASSPGLAQETQYF; CDR3nt: TGCGCCAGCAGCCCCGGACTAGCCCAAGAGACCCAGTACTTC
j_gene: TRBJ1-2; abundance: -; v_gene: TRBV4-1; d_gene: -; CDR3aa: CASRAGVSSRGYTF; CDR3nt: TGCGCCAGCAGGGCCGGGGTATCGTCGAGGGGCTACACCTTC
j_gene: TRBJ1-2; abundance: -; v_gene: TRBV5-4; d_gene: TRBD1; CDR3aa: CASSPRTGRYGYTF; CDR3nt: TGTGCCAGCAGCCCGAGGACAGGGAGGTATGGCTACACCTTC
j_gene: TRBJ1-2; abundance: -; v_gene: TRBV28; d_gene: TRBD1; CDR3aa: CASISGGSTNYGYTF; CDR3nt: TGTGCCAGCATCTCAGGGGGCTCCACTAACTATGGCTACACCTTC
j_gene: TRBJ2-7; abundance: few; v_gene: TRBV18; d_gene: TRBD1; CDR3aa: CASSPRTGLSYEQYF; CDR3nt: TGTGCCAGCTCACCAAGGACAGGCCTCTCCTACGAGCAGTACTTC
j_gene: TRBJ2-1; abundance: -; v_gene: TRBV5-1; d_gene: -; CDR3aa: CASSLRGGDEQFF; CDR3nt: TGCGCCAGCAGCTTGAGAGGGGGGGATGAGCAGTTCTTC